Presented here are 8 T cell receptor beta chains from one specimen sequenced in a study of T cells in Graves' hyperthyroidism and ophthalmopathy. Researchers took RNA transcripts and amplified the TCR beta CDR3 regions from them. First-round RT-PCR targeting the TCR CDR3 was performed with the HTBI primer set. MiXCR, applied by TCRdb to the multiplex PCR reads, yields one record per CDR3 protein. The data contain approximately 610,000 distinct CDR3 sequences, about 15% of them singletons. Input material: blood. The source is a middle-aged woman with Graves' ophthalmopathy.

This clonotype was counted at least ten times. The rearrangement joins TRBV28 to TRBJ2-7; D is undetermined. Trimming took 5 bases from V and 2 from J, leaving 13 bases between them. Germline lookup yields CDR1 MDHEN and CDR2 SYDVKM. This CDR3 contains 14 residues. The CDR3 sequence: CASSPQSSTYEQYF. DNA of the CDR3: TGTGCCAGCAGTCCCCAGTCCAGTACCTACGAGCAGTACTTC. The variable domain in full, completed from reference TRBV28 and TRBJ2-7, reads DVKVTQSSRYLVKRTGEKVFLECVQDMDHENMFWYRQDPGLGLRLIYFSYDVKMKEKGDIPEGYSVSREKKERFSLILESASTNQTSMYLCASSPQSSTYEQYFGPGTRLTVT.

The table lists this clonotype with many counts. The J gene is TRBJ2-7, the V gene TRBV7-2; D possibly corresponds to TRBD2 (5 bases). CDR3 size: 13 residues. V was pared by 5 bases and J by 7 bases, with 15 bases between. Germline V gives CDR1 SGHTA, CDR2 FQGNSA. The CDR3 DNA reads as TGTGCCAGCAGCCGCCCCCCCTGGAGGGAGCAGTACTTC. This gives the protein CASSRPPWREQYF.

This clonotype was observed once. The V and J genes are TRBV20-1 and TRBJ2-5; TRBD1 might be the D (5 bases). The CDR3 is 15 residues long. CDR1 and CDR2 from the germline V gene are DFQATT and SNEGSKA (reference sequence). Deletions cut 3 bases from V and 1 base from J, with 15 bases between. Written as DNA, the CDR3 is TGCAGTGCTAGGGACACTCAAAAATCCCAAGAGACCCAGTACTTC. Encoded protein: CSARDTQKSQETQYF.

This clonotype appeared many times. The genes are TRBV29-1 and TRBJ2-5; 9 bases match TRBD1. This CDR3 region has 14 residues. The germline CDR1 and CDR2 sequences are SQVTM and ANQGSEA. Losses at the gene ends were 2 bases for V and 4 bases for J; bases not matched to a gene: 5. CDR3 protein: CSVERTGVGETQYF. The CDR3 nucleotides are TGCAGCGTTGAACGGACAGGGGTTGGAGAGACCCAGTACTTC.

Details on this clonotype: An end of the junction differs from the germline gene, which may be a read error. The gene calls are TRBV6-1 and TRBJ2-7; unclear D gene. Per the germline V gene, CDR1 is MNHNS and CDR2 is SASEGT. The CDR3 has 13 amino acids. CDR3 bases: TGTGCTAGCAGTGGATCGTGGGAACGCGAGCAGTACTTC. Translated, it gives CASSGSWEREQYF.

This clonotype has at least ten counts. The chain carries TRBV11-2 and TRBJ2-3, with 14 positions matching TRBD2. The CDR3 contains 14 residues. CDR1 and CDR2 from the germline V gene are SGHAT and FQNNGV. Losses at the gene ends were 5 bases for V and 15 bases for J; bases not matched to a gene: 10. CDR3 sequence: CASSGPGLAGVYYF. For the CDR3, the DNA is TGTGCCAGCAGCGGACCGGGACTAGCGGGAGTTTACTATTTT.

This clonotype showed up just a few times. The J gene is TRBJ2-7, the V gene TRBV30; a possible D gene is TRBD1 (6 bases). The germline CDR1 and CDR2 sequences are GTSNPN and SVGIG (reference sequence). The CDR3 is 14 residues long. V was clipped by 0 bases and J by 7 bases, with 16 bases between them. CDR3 protein: CAWSVLDSPFEQYF. The CDR3 region has the DNA TGTGCCTGGAGTGTACTGGACAGCCCTTTTGAGCAGTACTTC. The whole variable domain, filled in from reference TRBV30 and TRBJ2-7, reads SQTIHQWPATLVQPVGSPLSLECTVEGTSNPNLYWYRQAAGRGLQLLFYSVGIGQISSEVPQNLSASRPQDRQFILSSKKLLLSDSGFYLCAWSVLDSPFEQYFGPGTRLTVT.

The chain links TRBV11-1 to TRBJ2-2, with D possibly matching TRBD1 (6 bases). This CDR3 comprises 16 residues. The ends were cut back, 2 bases at V and 6 bases at J, with 16 bases in the middle. Germline loops: CDR1 SGHAT, CDR2 FQDESV (reference sequence). The CDR3 loop is CASSLPPPQGAGELFF. CDR3 DNA sequence: TGTGCCAGCAGCTTACCGCCTCCACAGGGTGCCGGGGAGCTGTTTTTT.